The TCR beta chain described here comes from a study of T cells in Graves' hyperthyroidism and ophthalmopathy. Overall study results and limits: Onset of ophthalmopathy came a median approximately 6.5 months after the model predicted it.

Regions amplified from RNA transcripts were the TCR beta CDR3 regions. During a first-round RT-PCR of the TCR CDR3, the HTBI primer set was used. One entry per CDR3 protein results from TCRdb running MiXCR on the multiplex PCR reads. The sample gives 250,000 to 300,000 distinct CDR3 sequences, roughly an eighth of which show up once; roughly 7.9% is in the top ten. Ten or more counts support this clonotype. The antigen remains undetermined. Germline CDR1 and CDR2: MNHNS and SASEGT. The CDR3 is 14 amino acids. The V segment lost 4 bases and the J segment 6 bases; nucleotides outside the gene matches: 2.

The clonotype comes from a woman aged 35 to 49 with Graves' hyperthyroidism. The chain employs TRBV6-1 and TRBJ1-6; 8 positions agree with TRBD1. The sequencing sample was made of blood. This CDR3 reads CASSGQGTNSPLHF. As DNA, the CDR3 is TGTGCCAGCAGTGGACAGGGGACTAATTCACCCCTCCACTTT.